This paragraph reports one TCR beta chain. The data were taken from a study of graft-versus-host responses after intestinal transplantation. TCRdb's copy holds only in-frame clones and misses some; the assay was immunoSEQ multiplex PCR. The sample yields 80,000 or so clones, about 92% seen once. The CDR3 spans 14 residues. The germline V gene encodes CDR1 SGHRS and CDR2 YFSETQ. V lost 0 bases to trimming and J lost 0 bases; unmatched junction nucleotides: 0. The origin of this receptor is a human patient who received an intestinal transplant, so some T cells may come from the graft donor. The chain joins TRBV5-1 to TRBJ2-7; 7 bases agree with TRBD2. The sample here was PBMCs, taken 98 days after intestinal transplantation. The CDR3 DNA sequence: TGCGCCAGCAGCTTGGCGGGGGGCTCCTACGAGCAGTACTTC. This translates into CASSLAGGSYEQYF.